This TCR beta chain was profiled in a study of blood T cell repertoires in COVID-19. Study-level background: Samples taken during acute and convalescent COVID-19 were collected in the United States, Italy and Spain.

V gave up 0 bases and J gave up 5 bases; unmatched junction bases: 7. The CDR3 sequence is 15 residues long. CDR1 is SGDLS and CDR2 is YYNGEE in the germline V gene. Repertoires were generated with immunoSEQ multiplex PCR, while TCRdb's copy carries only in-frame clones and drops some. This table has a few hundred thousand clones, roughly nine tenths appearing once. This receptor was taken from a woman in her 40s who had recovered from COVID-19. V usage is TRBV9 and J usage is TRBJ2-5; TRBD2 agrees at 7 bases. Sequences were obtained from peripheral blood. CDR3 residues: CASSVDGSGLETQYF. In nucleotides, the CDR3 is TGTGCCAGCAGCGTAGATGGTAGCGGGCTGGAGACCCAGTACTTC. Full variable domain (remainder filled in from reference TRBV9 and TRBJ2-5): DSGVTQTPKHLITATGQRVTLRCSPRSGDLSVYWYQQSLDQGLQFLIQYYNGEERAKGNILERFSAQQFPDLHSELNLSSLELGDSALYFCASSVDGSGLETQYFGPGTRLLVL.